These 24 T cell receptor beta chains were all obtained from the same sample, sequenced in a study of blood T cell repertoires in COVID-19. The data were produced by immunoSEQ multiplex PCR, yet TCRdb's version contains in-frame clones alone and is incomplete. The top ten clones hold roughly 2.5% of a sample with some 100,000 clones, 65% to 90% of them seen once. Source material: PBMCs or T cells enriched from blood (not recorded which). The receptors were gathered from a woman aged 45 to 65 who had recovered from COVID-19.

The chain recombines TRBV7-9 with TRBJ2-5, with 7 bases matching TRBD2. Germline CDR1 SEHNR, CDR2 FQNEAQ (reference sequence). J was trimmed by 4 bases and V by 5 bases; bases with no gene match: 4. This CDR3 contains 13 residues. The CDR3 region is CASSNREAETQYF. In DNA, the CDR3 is TGTGCCAGCAGCAACCGGGAGGCAGAGACCCAGTACTTC.

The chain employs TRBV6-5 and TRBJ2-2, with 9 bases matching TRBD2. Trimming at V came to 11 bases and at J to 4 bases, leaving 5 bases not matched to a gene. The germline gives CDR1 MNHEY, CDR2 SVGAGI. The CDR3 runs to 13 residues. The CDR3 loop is CARGGESTGELFF. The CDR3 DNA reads TGTGCCCGCGGGGGGGAGAGCACCGGGGAGCTGTTTTTT.

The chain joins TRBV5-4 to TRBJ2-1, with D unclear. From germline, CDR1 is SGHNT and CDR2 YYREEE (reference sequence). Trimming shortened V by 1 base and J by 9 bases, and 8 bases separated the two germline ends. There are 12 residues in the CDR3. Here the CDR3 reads CASSLLSSEQFF. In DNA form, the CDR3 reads TGTGCCAGCAGCTTGTTGTCTAGTGAGCAGTTCTTC.

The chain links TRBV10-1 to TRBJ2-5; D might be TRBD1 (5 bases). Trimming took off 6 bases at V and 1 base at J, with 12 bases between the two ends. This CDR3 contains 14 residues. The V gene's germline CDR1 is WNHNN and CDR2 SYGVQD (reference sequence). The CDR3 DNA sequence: TGCGCCAGCAGCGCCACAGGAACCCAAGAGACCCAGTACTTC. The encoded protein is CASSATGTQETQYF.

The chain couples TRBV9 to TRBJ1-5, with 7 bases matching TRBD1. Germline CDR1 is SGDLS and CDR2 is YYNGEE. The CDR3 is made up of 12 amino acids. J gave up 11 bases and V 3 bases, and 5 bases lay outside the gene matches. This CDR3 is CASSDSQGAQHF. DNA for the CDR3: TGTGCCAGCAGCGACAGTCAGGGGGCCCAGCATTTT.

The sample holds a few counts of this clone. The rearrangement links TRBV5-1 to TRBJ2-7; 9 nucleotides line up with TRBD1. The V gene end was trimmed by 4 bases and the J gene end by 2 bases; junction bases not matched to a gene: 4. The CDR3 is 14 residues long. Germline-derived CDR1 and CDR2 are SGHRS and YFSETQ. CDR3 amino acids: CASSQGQGAYEQYF. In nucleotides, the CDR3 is TGCGCCAGCAGCCAGGGACAGGGCGCCTACGAGCAGTACTTC.

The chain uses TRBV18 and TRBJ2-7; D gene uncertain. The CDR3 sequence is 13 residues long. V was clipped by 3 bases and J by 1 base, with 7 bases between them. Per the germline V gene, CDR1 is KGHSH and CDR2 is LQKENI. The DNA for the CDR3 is TGTGCCAGCTCACCCGGGTCTTCCTACGAGCAGTACTTC. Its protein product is CASSPGSSYEQYF.

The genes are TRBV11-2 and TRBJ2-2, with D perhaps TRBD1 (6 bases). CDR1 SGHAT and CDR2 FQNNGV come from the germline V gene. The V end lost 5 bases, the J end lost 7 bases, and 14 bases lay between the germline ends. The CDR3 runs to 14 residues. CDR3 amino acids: CASSPLGAIGELFF. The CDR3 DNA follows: TGTGCCAGCAGCCCGTTGGGGGCCATCGGGGAGCTGTTTTTT.

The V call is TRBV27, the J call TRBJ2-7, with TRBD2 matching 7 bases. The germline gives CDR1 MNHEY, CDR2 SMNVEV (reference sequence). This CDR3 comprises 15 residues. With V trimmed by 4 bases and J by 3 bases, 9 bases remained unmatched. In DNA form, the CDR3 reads TGTGCCAGCAGTTCAAAAGCGGGGCATAACTACGAGCAGTACTTC. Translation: CASSSKAGHNYEQYF.

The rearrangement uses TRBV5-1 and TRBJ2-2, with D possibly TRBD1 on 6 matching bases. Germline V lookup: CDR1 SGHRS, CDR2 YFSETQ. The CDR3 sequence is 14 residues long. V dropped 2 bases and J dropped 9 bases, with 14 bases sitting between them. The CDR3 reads CASSFRDGGRELFF. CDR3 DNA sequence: TGCGCCAGCAGCTTCAGGGATGGGGGCCGGGAGCTGTTTTTT.

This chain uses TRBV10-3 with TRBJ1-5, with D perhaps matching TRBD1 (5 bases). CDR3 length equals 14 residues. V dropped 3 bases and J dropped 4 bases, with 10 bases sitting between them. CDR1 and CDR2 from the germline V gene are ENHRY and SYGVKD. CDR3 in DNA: TGTGCCATCAGTGACCTTGGGGCTAATCAGCCCCAGCATTTT. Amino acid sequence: CAISDLGANQPQHF.

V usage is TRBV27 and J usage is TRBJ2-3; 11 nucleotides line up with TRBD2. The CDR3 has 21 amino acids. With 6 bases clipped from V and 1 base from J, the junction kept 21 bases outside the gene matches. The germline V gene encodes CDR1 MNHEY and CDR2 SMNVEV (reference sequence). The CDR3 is CASRSFHSGGALGTGTDTQYF. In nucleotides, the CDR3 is TGTGCCAGCAGAAGTTTCCATAGCGGGGGGGCTCTGGGCACTGGCACAGATACGCAGTATTTT.

This CDR3 reads CASRYGSRAFF. The DNA for the CDR3 is TGTGCCAGCAGATACGGGAGTAGAGCTTTCTTT. The chain uses TRBV12-3 or TRBV12-4 and TRBJ1-1; no reliable D call. The CDR3 is 11 amino acids. Trimming took 6 bases from V and 10 from J, leaving 12 bases between them.

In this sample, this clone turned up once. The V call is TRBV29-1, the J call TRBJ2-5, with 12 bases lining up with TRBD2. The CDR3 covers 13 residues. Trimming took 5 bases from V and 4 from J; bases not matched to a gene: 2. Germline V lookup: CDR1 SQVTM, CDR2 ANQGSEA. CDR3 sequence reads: CSVRLAGVETQYF. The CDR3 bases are TGCAGCGTTAGACTAGCGGGGGTAGAGACCCAGTACTTC.

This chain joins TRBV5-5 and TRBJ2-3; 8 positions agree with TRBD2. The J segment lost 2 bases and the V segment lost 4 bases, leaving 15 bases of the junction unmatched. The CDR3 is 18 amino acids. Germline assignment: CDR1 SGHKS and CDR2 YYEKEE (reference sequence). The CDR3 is CASSARGSSGAHTDTQYF. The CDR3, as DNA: TGTGCCAGCAGCGCTCGGGGGAGTAGCGGGGCGCACACAGATACGCAGTATTTT.

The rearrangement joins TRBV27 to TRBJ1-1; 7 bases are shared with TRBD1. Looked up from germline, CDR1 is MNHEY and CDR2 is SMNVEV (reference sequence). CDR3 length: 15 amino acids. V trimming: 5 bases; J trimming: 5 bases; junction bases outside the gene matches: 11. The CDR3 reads CASSGRQGRTTEAFF. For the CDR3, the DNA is TGTGCCAGCAGTGGAAGACAGGGCCGAACTACTGAAGCTTTCTTT.

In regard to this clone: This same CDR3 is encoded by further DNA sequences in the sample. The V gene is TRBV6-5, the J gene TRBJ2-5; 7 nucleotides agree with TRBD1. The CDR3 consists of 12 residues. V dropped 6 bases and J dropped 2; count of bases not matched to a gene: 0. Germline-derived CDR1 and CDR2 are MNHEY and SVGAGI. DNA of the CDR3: TGTGCCAGCAGCAGGGGGCAAGAGACCCAGTACTTC. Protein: CASSRGQETQYF.

In nucleotides, the CDR3 is TGTGCCAGCACGATAGAGTATAGCAATCAGCCCCAGCATTTT. This codes for CASTIEYSNQPQHF. The chain has TRBV28 and TRBJ1-5, with unresolved D. V lost 7 bases and J 0 bases, leaving 10 bases between the germline ends. In germline, CDR1 is MDHEN, CDR2 SYDVKM. CDR3 length: 14 residues.

CDR3 sequence (DNA): TGTGCCAGCAGCGTTGGGAGGGGCGATGAAGAGACCCAGTACTTC. This codes for CASSVGRGDEETQYF. The chain has TRBV9 and TRBJ2-5, with 7 bases identical to TRBD2. CDR3 length: 15 residues. Germline V CDR1 and CDR2: SGDLS, YYNGEE. After removal of 2 bases from V and 3 bases from J, the junction contained 7 bases not matched to a gene.

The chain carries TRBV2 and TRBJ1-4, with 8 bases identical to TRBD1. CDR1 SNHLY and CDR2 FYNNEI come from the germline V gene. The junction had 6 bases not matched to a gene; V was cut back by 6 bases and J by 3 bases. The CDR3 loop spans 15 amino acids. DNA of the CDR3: TGTGCCAGCAGCGGGACAGGAAAACCTAATGAAAAACTGTTTTTT. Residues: CASSGTGKPNEKLFF.

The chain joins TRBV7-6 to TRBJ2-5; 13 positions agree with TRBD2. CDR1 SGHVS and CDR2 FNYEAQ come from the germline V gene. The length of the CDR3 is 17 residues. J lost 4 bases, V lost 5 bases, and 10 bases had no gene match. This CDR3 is CASSPQPTSGGGETQYF. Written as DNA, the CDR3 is TGTGCCAGCAGCCCACAGCCTACTAGCGGGGGGGGAGAGACCCAGTACTTC.

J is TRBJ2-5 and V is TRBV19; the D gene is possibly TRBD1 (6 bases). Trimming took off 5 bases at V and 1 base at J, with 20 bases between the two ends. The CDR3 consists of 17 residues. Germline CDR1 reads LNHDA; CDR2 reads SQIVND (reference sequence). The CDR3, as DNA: TGTGCCAGTAGTTCGATGACGGACAGTTTATCCCAAGAGACCCAGTACTTC. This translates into CASSSMTDSLSQETQYF.

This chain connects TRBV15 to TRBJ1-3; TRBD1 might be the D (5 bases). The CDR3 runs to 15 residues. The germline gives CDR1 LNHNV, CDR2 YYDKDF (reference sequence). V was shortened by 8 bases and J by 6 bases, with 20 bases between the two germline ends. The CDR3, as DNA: TGTGCCACCTTGAGTGGGTACGGGGGTGAAAACACCATATATTTT. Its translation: CATLSGYGGENTIYF.

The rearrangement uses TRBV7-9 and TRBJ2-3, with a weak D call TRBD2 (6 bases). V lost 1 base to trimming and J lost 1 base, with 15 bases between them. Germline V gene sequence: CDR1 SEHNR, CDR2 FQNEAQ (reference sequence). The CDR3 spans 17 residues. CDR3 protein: CASSLGGGAGRTDTQYF. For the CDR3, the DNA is TGTGCCAGCAGCTTAGGGGGCGGGGCGGGGCGCACAGATACGCAGTATTTT.